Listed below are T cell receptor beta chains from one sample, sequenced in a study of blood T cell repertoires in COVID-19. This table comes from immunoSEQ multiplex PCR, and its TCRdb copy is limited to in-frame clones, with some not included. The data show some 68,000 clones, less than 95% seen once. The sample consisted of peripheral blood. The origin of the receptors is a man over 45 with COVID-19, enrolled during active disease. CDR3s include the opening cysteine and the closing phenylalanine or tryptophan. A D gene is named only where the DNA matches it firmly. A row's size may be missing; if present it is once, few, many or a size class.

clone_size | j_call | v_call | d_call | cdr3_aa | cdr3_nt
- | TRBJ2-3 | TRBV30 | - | CAWSPTGLGTDTQYF | TGTGCCTGGAGCCCTACAGGGTTGGGCACAGATACGCAGTATTTT
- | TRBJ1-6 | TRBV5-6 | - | CASSLAKIGDYNSPLHF | TGTGCCAGCAGCTTGGCAAAGATAGGAGACTATAATTCACCCCTCCACTTT
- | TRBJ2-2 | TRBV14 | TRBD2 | CASSQDKLWLAGGTNTGELFF | TGTGCCAGCAGCCAAGATAAATTGTGGCTAGCGGGAGGCACGAACACCGGGGAGCTGTTTTTT
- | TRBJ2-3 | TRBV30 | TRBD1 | CAWSQTGPPDTQYF | TGTGCCTGGAGCCAGACAGGGCCCCCAGATACGCAGTATTTT
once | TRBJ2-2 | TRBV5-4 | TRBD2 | CASSLGLAGGRDTGELFF | TGTGCCAGCAGCCTGGGACTAGCGGGAGGGCGTGACACCGGGGAGCTGTTTTTT
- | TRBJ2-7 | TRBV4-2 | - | CASSQDGQTFAYEQYF | TGTGCCAGCAGCCAAGACGGACAGACCTTCGCCTACGAGCAGTACTTC
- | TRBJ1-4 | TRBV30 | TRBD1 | CACMDRGKDEKLFF | TGTGCCTGCATGGACAGGGGGAAAGATGAAAAACTGTTTTTT
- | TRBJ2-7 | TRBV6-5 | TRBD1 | CASSYSSGTGDYEQYF | TGTGCCAGCAGTTACTCCTCCGGGACAGGGGATTACGAGCAGTACTTC
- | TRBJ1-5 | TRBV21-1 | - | CASRGGDRASNQPQHF | TGTGCCAGCCGGGGGGGGGACAGGGCGAGCAATCAGCCCCAGCATTTT
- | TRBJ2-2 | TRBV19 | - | CASNPQSFGELFF | TGTGCCAGTAACCCTCAGTCGTTCGGGGAGCTGTTTTTT
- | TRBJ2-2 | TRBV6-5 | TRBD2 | CASNLAGTGELFF | TGTGCCAGCAATCTAGCGGGAACCGGGGAGCTGTTTTTT
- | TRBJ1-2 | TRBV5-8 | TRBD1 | CASSLATGGGYTF | TGTGCCAGCAGCTTGGCTACAGGGGGTGGCTACACCTTC
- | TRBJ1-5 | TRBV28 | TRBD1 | CASSYLTGARQPQHF | TGTGCCAGCAGCTACCTGACAGGGGCGAGGCAGCCCCAGCATTTT
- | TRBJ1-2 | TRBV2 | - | CASTLVQDYGYTF | TGTGCCAGCACCTTAGTCCAGGACTATGGCTACACCTTC
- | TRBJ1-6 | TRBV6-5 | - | CASRTKGQQNSPLHF | TGTGCCAGCAGAACGAAAGGACAGCAAAATTCACCCCTCCACTTT
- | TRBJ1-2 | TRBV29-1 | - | CSVAGGYGYTF | TGCAGCGTTGCCGGGGGCTATGGCTACACCTTC
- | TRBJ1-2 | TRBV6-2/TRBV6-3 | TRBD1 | CASSDSGGIYGYTF | TGTGCCAGCAGTGATTCAGGGGGAATCTATGGCTACACCTTC
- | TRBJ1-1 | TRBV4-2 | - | CASSPAGPMNTEAFF | TGTGCCAGCAGCCCGGCAGGGCCAATGAACACTGAAGCTTTCTTT
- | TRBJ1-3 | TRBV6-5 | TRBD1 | CASSETGGGNTIYF | TGTGCCAGCAGCGAGACAGGGGGTGGAAACACCATATATTTT
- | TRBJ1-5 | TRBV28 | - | CASSFGGGPNNQPQHF | TGTGCCAGCAGTTTCGGCGGGGGACCTAACAATCAGCCCCAGCATTTT